The 26 T cell receptor beta chains in this list originate from one sample, sequenced in a study of cytomegalovirus exposure and HLA in healthy donors. Use of 60 Vbeta and 13 Jbeta primers characterized the PCR. Using immunoSEQ multiplex PCR, the repertoire was profiled, and TCRdb retains in-frame clones only, with some absent. Altogether 82,000 or so clones are present, 10% being singletons, with the ten largest covering approximately 23%. Source material: PBMCs. The receptors derive from a man in his fifties or sixties in good health and CMV-seropositive.

This clone has more than one count but fewer than ten. The chain uses TRBV7-3 and TRBJ2-5; 9 nucleotides agree with TRBD2. CDR1 is SGHTA, CDR2 FQGTGA, per germline. V shed 1 base and J 1 base; nucleotides not matched to a gene: 4. The CDR3 extends over 16 amino acids. CDR3 nucleotide sequence: TGTGCCAGCAGCTTAAGAGGCGGGGGGGGCCAAGAGACCCAGTACTTC. Translating it yields CASSLRGGGGQETQYF.

The rearrangement links TRBV6-4 to TRBJ2-1; 13 bases agree with TRBD2. Unmatched junction bases numbered 3, after V lost 8 bases and J lost 5 bases. The CDR3 runs 14 residues. Looked up from germline, CDR1 is MRHNA and CDR2 is SNTAGT. The CDR3 coding sequence is TGTGCCAGCGCACTAGCGGGAGGGGACAATGAGCAGTTCTTC. It encodes CASALAGGDNEQFF.

This clone came up a few times. The rearrangement joins TRBV10-1 to TRBJ2-3; the match to TRBD2 covers 11 bases. Unmatched junction bases numbered 16, after V lost 2 bases and J lost 6 bases. Germline CDR1 is WNHNN and CDR2 is SYGVQD (reference sequence). The CDR3 has 19 residues. The CDR3 reads CASSELGDLSGGATDTQYF. CDR3 sequence (DNA): TGCGCCAGCAGTGAGCTGGGGGATCTTAGCGGGGGGGCAACCGATACGCAGTATTTT.

This clone came up a few times. The chain is built from TRBV7-9 and TRBJ2-7; 11 bases line up with TRBD2. With 3 bases clipped from V and 3 bases from J, the junction kept 4 bases outside the gene matches. This CDR3 region has 15 residues. Germline CDR1 is SEHNR and CDR2 is FQNEAQ (reference sequence). The CDR3 coding sequence is TGTGCCAGCAGCTTGGTACTAGCGGGGGTCTACGAGCAGTACTTC. Translated: CASSLVLAGVYEQYF.

This clone was picked up a small number of times. This chain connects TRBV7-3 to TRBJ2-1; 9 nucleotides agree with TRBD1. Germline V gene lookup returns CDR1 SGHTA and CDR2 FQGTGA. This CDR3 contains 14 residues. Trimming removed 4 bases from V and 7 bases from J; junction bases left unmatched: 5. This CDR3 reads CASSSGTGKNEQFF. DNA of the CDR3: TGTGCCAGCAGCTCCGGGACAGGGAAGAATGAGCAGTTCTTC.

V gene TRBV4-1 combines with J gene TRBJ1-1; D remains unclear. Germline assignment: CDR1 MGHRA and CDR2 YSYEKL. Trimming took off 0 bases at V and 8 bases at J, with 10 bases between the two ends. This CDR3 is 13 amino acids long. The CDR3 DNA reads as TGCGCCAGCAGCCAAGATGAACAAAGAGAAGCTTTCTTT. Translation gives CASSQDEQREAFF.

The genes are TRBV19 and TRBJ1-6, with 7 positions matching TRBD1. The CDR3 has 14 amino acids. With V trimmed by 7 bases and J by 7 bases, 7 bases remained unmatched. Germline V gene data show CDR1 as LNHDA and CDR2 as SQIVND (reference sequence). CDR3 sequence reads: CASNNRDRNSPLHF. The CDR3 region has the DNA TGTGCCAGTAACAATAGGGACAGAAATTCACCCCTCCACTTT.

This clone has more than one count but fewer than ten. V and J are TRBV6-5 and TRBJ2-3; TRBD2 might be the D (5 bases). Trimming took off 8 bases at V and 2 bases at J, with 14 bases between the two ends. The germline CDR1 and CDR2 sequences are MNHEY and SVGAGI. The CDR3 runs to 14 residues. The CDR3 DNA reads as TGTGCCAGCCCCCCCGGCGGGTTCACAGATACGCAGTATTTT. It specifies CASPPGGFTDTQYF.

The chain is built from TRBV5-6 and TRBJ2-3; 15 bases agree with TRBD2. With V trimmed by 3 bases and J by 1 base, 6 bases remained unmatched. CDR1 and CDR2 from the germline V gene are SGHDT and YYEEEE. The CDR3 runs 18 residues. The CDR3 here is CASSSGLAGGQRTDTQYF. The CDR3 coding sequence is TGTGCCAGCAGCTCGGGACTAGCGGGGGGCCAGCGCACAGATACGCAGTATTTT. Supplemented by reference TRBV5-6 and TRBJ2-3, the full variable domain reads DAGVTQSPTHLIKTRGQQVTLRCSPKSGHDTVSWYQQALGQGPQFIFQYYEEEERQRGNFPDRFSGHQFPNYSSELNVNALLLGDSALYLCASSSGLAGGQRTDTQYFGPGTRLTVL.

This chain joins TRBV11-3 and TRBJ2-2; TRBD1 matches 7 bases. Germline values: CDR1 SGHNT, CDR2 YENEEA. The CDR3 length is 15 residues. J gave up 2 bases and V 5 bases, and 5 bases lay outside the gene matches. As DNA, the CDR3 is TGTGCCAGCAGCCCCGGGACAGAAAACACCGGGGAGCTGTTTTTT. The encoded protein is CASSPGTENTGELFF.

The chain combines TRBV30 with TRBJ2-3, with TRBD2 matching over 13 bases. Germline V gene lookup returns CDR1 GTSNPN and CDR2 SVGIG (reference sequence). The V gene end was trimmed by 4 bases and the J gene end by 0 bases; junction bases not matched to a gene: 13. CDR3 length: 19 residues. CDR3 in DNA: TGTGCCTGGATGAAAGGGACTAGCGGGGCGACATTTAGCACAGATACGCAGTATTTT. Amino acid sequence: CAWMKGTSGATFSTDTQYF.

V is TRBV7-2 and J is TRBJ2-4, with a tentative D call TRBD2 (5 bases). The germline V and J ends were trimmed by 2 bases and 8 bases, with 13 bases remaining between them. The CDR3 runs to 14 residues. CDR1 SGHTA and CDR2 FQGNSA come from the germline V gene. CDR3 sequence: CASSLLRGADIQYF. CDR3 in DNA: TGTGCCAGCAGCTTACTTCGGGGAGCGGACATTCAGTACTTC.

This clone was seen a handful of times. This CDR3 reads CASSLATLASVDTQYF. The CDR3 region has the DNA TGTGCCAGCAGCTTAGCCACTCTAGCGAGTGTGGATACGCAGTATTTT. The rearrangement joins TRBV5-4 to TRBJ2-3; tentative D call: TRBD2 (6 bases). V was pared by 2 bases and J by 6 bases, with 19 bases between. The CDR3 runs 16 residues. Germline V CDR1 and CDR2: SGHNT, YYREEE (reference sequence).

This clone was seen a handful of times. The chain recombines TRBV30 with TRBJ2-2; no firm D call. Germline values: CDR1 GTSNPN, CDR2 SVGIG (reference sequence). Trimming stripped 0 bases from V and 6 bases from J, with 5 bases between. This CDR3 spans 12 amino acids. The CDR3 DNA sequence: TGTGCCTGGAGTGTACACGCCGGGGAGCTGTTTTTT. Amino acids: CAWSVHAGELFF.

This clone is judged medium-sized. The chain is built from TRBV4-1 and TRBJ2-5; D is possibly TRBD2 (6 bases). The CDR3 is 15 residues long. CDR1 MGHRA and CDR2 YSYEKL come from the germline V gene. V was cut by 0 bases and J by 5 bases, with 13 bases left in between. CDR3 nucleotides: TGCGCCAGCAGCCAAGATCCGGGAGTTGTGGAGACCCAGTACTTC. This gives the protein CASSQDPGVVETQYF.

In its sample, this clone was seen a few times. This chain joins TRBV6-4 and TRBJ2-3, with 8 bases that match TRBD2. This CDR3 comprises 14 residues. Trimming cost V 4 bases and J 1 base; bases outside gene matches: 1. CDR1 and CDR2 from the germline V gene are MRHNA and SNTAGT. CDR3: CASSVSGGTDTQYF. CDR3 bases: TGTGCCAGCAGTGTTAGCGGGGGCACAGATACGCAGTATTTT.

The V gene is TRBV19, the J gene TRBJ1-2; 8 nucleotides line up with TRBD1. The V gene's germline CDR1 is LNHDA and CDR2 SQIVND (reference sequence). Trimming removed 8 bases from V and 4 bases from J; junction bases left unmatched: 3. The length of the CDR3 is 12 residues. The CDR3 loop is CASHQGAYGYTF. CDR3 nucleotide sequence: TGTGCCAGTCATCAGGGGGCCTATGGCTACACCTTC.

The chain combines TRBV5-1 with TRBJ2-3; 9 bases fit TRBD2. The ends lost 3 bases at V and 1 base at J; junction bases unmatched: 3. Germline loops: CDR1 SGHRS, CDR2 YFSETQ. This CDR3 region has 15 residues. CDR3 sequence: CASSSLAGGTDTQYF. The CDR3 region has the DNA TGCGCCAGCAGCTCCTTAGCGGGGGGCACAGATACGCAGTATTTT.

The V call is TRBV12-5, the J call TRBJ2-5; maybe TRBD2 (7 bases). Deletions cut 5 bases from V and 5 bases from J, with 21 bases between. Germline CDR1 LGHNT, CDR2 FRNRAP. The CDR3 is 16 amino acids. The CDR3 sequence is CASGKGGEGRRETQYF. The CDR3 DNA follows: TGTGCTAGTGGTAAAGGGGGGGAGGGCCGGAGGGAGACCCAGTACTTC. The variable domain in full, with the rest retrieved from reference TRBV12-5 and TRBJ2-5, is DARVTQTPRHKVTEMGQEVTMRCQPILGHNTVFWYRQTMMQGLELLAYFRNRAPLDDSGMPKDRFSAEMPDATLATLKIQPSEPRDSAVYFCASGKGGEGRRETQYFGPGTRLLVL.

This clone was recorded many times. The chain employs TRBV9 and TRBJ2-4, with 9 positions matching TRBD1. Germline values: CDR1 SGDLS, CDR2 YYNGEE. Germline trimming cut 3 bases from V and 6 bases from J; bases unmatched to any gene: 7. The CDR3 is 15 residues long. The CDR3 reads CASSAWDRDGNIQYF. DNA of the CDR3: TGTGCCAGCAGCGCCTGGGACAGGGATGGAAACATTCAGTACTTC.

This chain connects TRBV7-9 to TRBJ2-3; no definite D call. CDR1 and CDR2 from the germline V gene are SEHNR and FQNEAQ (reference sequence). Trimming shortened V by 1 base and J by 2 bases, and 10 bases separated the two germline ends. The CDR3 consists of 15 residues. CDR3 region: CASSLEWAVTDTQYF. CDR3 coding DNA: TGTGCCAGCAGCTTAGAATGGGCTGTCACAGATACGCAGTATTTT.

This clone was counted only a few times. The chain links TRBV5-1 to TRBJ2-1; TRBD2 aligns across 8 bases. Germline V gene data show CDR1 as SGHRS and CDR2 as YFSETQ. V was clipped by 0 bases and J by 4 bases; unmatched bases: 3. The CDR3 sequence is 15 residues long. CDR3 loop: CASSLAGGDYNEQFF. CDR3 bases: TGCGCCAGCAGCTTGGCGGGAGGGGATTACAATGAGCAGTTCTTC.

The sample holds a few counts of this clone. This rearrangement joins TRBV19 to TRBJ1-2; 12 bases align to TRBD1. The CDR3 is 15 amino acids. J was trimmed by 4 bases and V by 5 bases; bases with no gene match: 5. The germline V gene encodes CDR1 LNHDA and CDR2 SQIVND (reference sequence). The chain's CDR3 is CASSPRDRGLYGYTF. The CDR3 coding sequence is TGTGCCAGTAGTCCCCGGGACAGGGGGCTCTATGGCTACACCTTC.

The chain carries TRBV7-8 and TRBJ2-2; 10 bases are a match to TRBD1. This CDR3 is 16 amino acids long. V shed 1 base and J 2 bases; nucleotides not matched to a gene: 1. Germline lookup yields CDR1 SGHVS and CDR2 FQNEAQ. This CDR3 is CASSLGQGANTGELFF. In DNA, the CDR3 is TGTGCCAGCAGCTTAGGACAGGGGGCTAACACCGGGGAGCTGTTTTTT. The full variable domain, with the rest looked up from reference TRBV7-8 and TRBJ2-2, is GAGVSQSPRYKVAKRGQDVALRCDPISGHVSLFWYQQALGQGPEFLTYFQNEAQLDKSGLPSDRFFAERPEGSVSTLKIQRTQQEDSAVYLCASSLGQGANTGELFFGEGSRLTVL.

The chain has TRBV7-9 and TRBJ1-2; 8 bases fit TRBD1. This CDR3 spans 14 amino acids. V lost 6 bases to trimming and J lost 4 bases; unmatched junction nucleotides: 7. Per germline, CDR1 SEHNR and CDR2 FQNEAQ (reference sequence). The CDR3 DNA reads TGTGCCAGCAGTGTACAGGGGGTTTCCTATGGCTACACCTTC. Protein: CASSVQGVSYGYTF.

This clone was counted only a few times. The chain is built from TRBV5-4 and TRBJ1-5; no reliable D call. V was cut by 3 bases and J by 6 bases, with 10 bases left in between. The CDR3 runs 13 residues. Germline V gene lookup returns CDR1 SGHNT and CDR2 YYREEE (reference sequence). CDR3 DNA: TGTGCCAGCAGCTATGATAGTAGTCAGCCCCAGCATTTT. This encodes CASSYDSSQPQHF.